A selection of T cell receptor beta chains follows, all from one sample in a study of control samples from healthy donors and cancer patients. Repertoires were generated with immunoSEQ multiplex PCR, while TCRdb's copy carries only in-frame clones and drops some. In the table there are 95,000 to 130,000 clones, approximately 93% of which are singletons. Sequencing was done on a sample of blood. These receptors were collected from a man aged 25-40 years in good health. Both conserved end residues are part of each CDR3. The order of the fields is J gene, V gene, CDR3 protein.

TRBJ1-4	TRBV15	CATSRGLDRYNEKLFF
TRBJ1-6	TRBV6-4	CASSDSGQGRSPLHF
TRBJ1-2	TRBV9	CASSEARGGEGYTF
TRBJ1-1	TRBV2	CASSERKAANTEAFF
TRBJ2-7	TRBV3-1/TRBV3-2	CASSQAGGREQYF
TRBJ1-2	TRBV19	CASSIISGGDGYTF
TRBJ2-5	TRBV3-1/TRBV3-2	CASNPTDREETQYF
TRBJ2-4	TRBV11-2	CASSPRRLAGAKNIQYF
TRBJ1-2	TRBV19	CASSDLFPNYGYTF
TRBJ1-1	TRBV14	CASSQERVSVGERDTEAFF
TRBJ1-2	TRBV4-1	CASSLTGINYGYTF
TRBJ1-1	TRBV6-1	CASSDFMGRAIMNTEAFF
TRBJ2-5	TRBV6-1	CASSEGQRGYQETQYF
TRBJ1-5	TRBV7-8	CASSQRRVGEVGSNSNQPQHF
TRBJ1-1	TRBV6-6	CASSYTGPEAFF
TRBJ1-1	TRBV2	CASSEAPDTEAFF
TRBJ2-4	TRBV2	CASTALAGGDIQYF
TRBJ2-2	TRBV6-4	CASSGSGENTGELFF
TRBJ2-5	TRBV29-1	CSVGQRETQYF
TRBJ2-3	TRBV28	CASLGQDGTDTQYF
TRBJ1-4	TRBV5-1	CASSLFATNEKLFF
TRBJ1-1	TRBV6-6	CASSPGNRVGNTEAFF
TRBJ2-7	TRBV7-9	CASSLVRRTGGGEQYF
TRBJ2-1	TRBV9	CASSVEIKGWNEQFF
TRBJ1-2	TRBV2	CASSPTDGYTF
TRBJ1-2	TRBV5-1	CASSSAVGGSYTF
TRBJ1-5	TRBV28	CASSFRRVGRNQPQHF
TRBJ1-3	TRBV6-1	CASSFAGTWGNTIYF
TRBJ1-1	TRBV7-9	CASATGDTEAFF